This passage covers 7 T cell receptor beta chains from one sample sequenced in a study of T cells in localized non-small cell lung cancer. The assay was immunoSEQ multiplex PCR, and TCRdb's table has in-frame clones only and misses some. The repertoire includes roughly 2,100 clones, about 32% of them detected once, and about 18% sits in the top ten. Sequencing used normal lung tissue next to the tumor, obtained before any cancer treatment. Receptors were obtained from a woman aged 40-75 years with stage II squamous cell lung carcinoma.

V usage is TRBV29-1 and J usage is TRBJ2-7; 13 nucleotides agree with TRBD2. CDR3 length: 15 residues. Germline V gene sequence: CDR1 SQVTM, CDR2 ANQGSEA. V lost 5 bases, J lost 2 bases, and 6 bases stayed unmatched. In nucleotides, the CDR3 is TGCAGCGTTCCAGGACTAGCGGGAGAAGCCTACGAGCAGTACTTC. It codes for CSVPGLAGEAYEQYF.

V is TRBV6-1 and J is TRBJ2-3, with TRBD2 matching over 8 bases. The CDR3 spans 16 residues. Trimming cost V 2 bases and J 2 bases; bases outside gene matches: 6. CDR1 is MNHNS and CDR2 is SASEGT in the germline V gene. CDR3 residues: CASSELRGRSTDTQYF. DNA of the CDR3: TGTGCCAGCAGTGAACTGCGCGGGAGGTCCACAGATACGCAGTATTTT.

This clone was seen a few times. The chain is built from TRBV28 and TRBJ2-4, with a possible D match to TRBD2 (5 bases). The ends were cut back, 2 bases at V and 9 bases at J, with 17 bases in the middle. This CDR3 has 15 residues. Germline CDR1 and CDR2: MDHEN and SYDVKM. Written as DNA, the CDR3 is TGTGCCAGCAGTTTACCCATGGGTCGACGGGGCATTCAGTACTTC. Translated, it gives CASSLPMGRRGIQYF.

This clone was detected a few times. The rearrangement joins TRBV6-8 to TRBJ1-5; D unclear. The CDR3 sequence is 13 residues long. The germline V gene encodes CDR1 MNHGY and CDR2 SAAAGT. Trimming pared 0 bases from V and 7 bases from J, leaving 7 bases between. The CDR3 here is CASSYSKTQPQHF. The CDR3 region has the DNA TGTGCCAGCAGTTACTCGAAGACACAGCCCCAGCATTTT.

The table lists this clone with a few counts. The J gene is TRBJ1-6, the V gene TRBV28; D gene unclear. This CDR3 has 14 amino acids. Germline-derived CDR1 and CDR2 are MDHEN and SYDVKM. Trimming took off 8 bases at V and 0 bases at J, with 8 bases between the two ends. CDR3 in amino acids: CASGGGSYNSPLHF. In DNA form, the CDR3 reads TGTGCCAGCGGAGGCGGCTCCTATAATTCACCCCTCCACTTT.

In this sample, this clone turned up a few times. The chain uses TRBV6-8 and TRBJ2-7; 7 bases are a match to TRBD2. Trimming took 4 bases from V and 1 from J; bases not matched to a gene: 7. Germline loops: CDR1 MNHGY, CDR2 SAAAGT. The CDR3 covers 15 residues. CDR3 bases: TGTGCCAGCAGTTCCGGCGGGGGAGGTTCCTACGAGCAGTACTTC. This codes for CASSSGGGGSYEQYF.

The gene calls are TRBV5-1 and TRBJ2-1; D ambiguous. Trimming cost V 6 bases and J 0 bases, with 10 bases left between them. The germline gives CDR1 SGHRS, CDR2 YFSETQ. The CDR3 spans 14 residues. The CDR3 DNA follows: TGCGCCAGCACTAACGGAGACTCCTACAATGAGCAGTTCTTC. This encodes CASTNGDSYNEQFF.